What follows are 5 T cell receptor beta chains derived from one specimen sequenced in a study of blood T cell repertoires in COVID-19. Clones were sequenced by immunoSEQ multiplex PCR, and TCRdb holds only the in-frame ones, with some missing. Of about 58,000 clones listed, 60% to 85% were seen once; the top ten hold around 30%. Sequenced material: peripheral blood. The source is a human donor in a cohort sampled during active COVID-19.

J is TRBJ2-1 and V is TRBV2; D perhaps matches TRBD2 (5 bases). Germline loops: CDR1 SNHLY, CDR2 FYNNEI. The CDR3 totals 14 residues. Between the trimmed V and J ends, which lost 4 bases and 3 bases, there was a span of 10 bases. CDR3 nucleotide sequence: TGTGCCAGCAGTGTAACCAGCGGCTACAATGAGCAGTTCTTC. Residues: CASSVTSGYNEQFF. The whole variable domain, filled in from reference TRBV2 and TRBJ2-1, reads EPEVTQTPSHQVTQMGQEVILRCVPISNHLYFYWYRQILGQKVEFLVSFYNNEISEKSEIFDDQFSVERPDGSNFTLKIRSTKLEDSAMYFCASSVTSGYNEQFFGPGTRLTVL.

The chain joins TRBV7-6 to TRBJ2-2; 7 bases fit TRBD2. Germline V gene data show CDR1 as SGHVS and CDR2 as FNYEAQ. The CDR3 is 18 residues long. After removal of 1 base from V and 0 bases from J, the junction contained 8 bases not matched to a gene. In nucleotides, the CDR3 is TGTGCCAGCAGCTTAGAGGCCCAGGGAGGGGCGAACACCGGGGAGCTGTTTTTT. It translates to CASSLEAQGGANTGELFF.

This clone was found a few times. The CDR3 protein is CASSFGPGTEAFF. In nucleotides, the CDR3 is TGTGCCAGCAGTTTTGGCCCGGGTACTGAAGCTTTCTTT. The chain is built from TRBV27 and TRBJ1-1; D gene uncertain. The V end was cut by 3 bases, the J end by 5 bases, with 10 bases between. The CDR3 runs 13 residues. Germline V CDR1 and CDR2: MNHEY, SMNVEV (reference sequence).

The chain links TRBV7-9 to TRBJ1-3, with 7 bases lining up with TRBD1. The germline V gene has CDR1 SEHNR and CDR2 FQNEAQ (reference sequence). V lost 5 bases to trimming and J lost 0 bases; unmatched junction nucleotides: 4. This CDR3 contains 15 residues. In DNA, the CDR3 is TGTGCCAGCAGCCCCGGACAGGTCTCTGGAAACACCATATATTTT. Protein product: CASSPGQVSGNTIYF. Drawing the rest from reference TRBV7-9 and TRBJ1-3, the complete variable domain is DTGVSQNPRHKITKRGQNVTFRCDPISEHNRLYWYRQTLGQGPEFLTYFQNEAQLEKSRLLSDRFSAERPKGSFSTLEIQRTEQGDSAMYLCASSPGQVSGNTIYFGEGSWLTVV.

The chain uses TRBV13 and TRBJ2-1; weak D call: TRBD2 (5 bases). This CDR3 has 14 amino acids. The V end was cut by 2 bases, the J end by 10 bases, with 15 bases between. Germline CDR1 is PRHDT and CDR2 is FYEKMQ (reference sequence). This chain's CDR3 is CASSLRRNLGEQFF. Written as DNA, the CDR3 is TGTGCCAGCAGCTTACGGAGGAATCTGGGGGAGCAGTTCTTC. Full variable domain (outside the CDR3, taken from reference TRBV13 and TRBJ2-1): AAGVIQSPRHLIKEKRETATLKCYPIPRHDTVYWYQQGPGQDPQFLISFYEKMQSDKGSIPDRFSAQQFSDYHSELNMSSLELGDSALYFCASSLRRNLGEQFFGPGTRLTVL.